Listed below are T cell receptor beta chains from one sample, sequenced in a study of shared clonotypes between healthy human individuals. Data came from immunoSEQ multiplex PCR; TCRdb stores just in-frame clones and leaves some out. The sample holds 2 million to 2.5 million clones, roughly 93% seen once. The material sequenced was naive CD4+ T cells from PBMCs. These receptor sequences come from a man younger than 30 in good health. Some clones in this sample may be carry-over from other donors' samples. The CDR3 runs from the conserved cysteine through the conserved F or W. The order of the fields is clone size, D gene, J gene, V gene, CDR3 protein, CDR3 DNA. D genes are given only for firm matches. Part of the rows lack a size; the others show once, few, many or a class for expanded clones.

size: once
D: -
J: TRBJ1-1
V: TRBV7-2
CDR3: CASSLHGGYTEAFF
DNA: TGTGCCAGCAGCTTACATGGGGGTTACACTGAAGCTTTCTTT

size: -
D: -
J: TRBJ1-1
V: TRBV5-1
CDR3: CASSDQLVVNTEAFF
DNA: TGCGCCAGCAGCGATCAACTGGTGGTGAACACTGAAGCTTTCTTT

size: once
D: -
J: TRBJ2-1
V: TRBV7-3
CDR3: CASSSPTGAVYNEQFF
DNA: TGTGCCAGCAGCTCTCCCACGGGAGCCGTCTACAATGAGCAGTTCTTC

size: -
D: -
J: TRBJ2-1
V: TRBV2
CDR3: CASSDKRRSNEQFF
DNA: TGTGCCAGCAGTGATAAGCGGCGTAGCAATGAGCAGTTCTTC

size: -
D: -
J: TRBJ2-7
V: TRBV6-5
CDR3: CASSYSAVDEQYF
DNA: TGTGCCAGCAGTTACTCTGCGGTTGACGAGCAGTACTTC

size: -
D: TRBD2
J: TRBJ2-1
V: TRBV5-1
CDR3: CASRRAAGVANEQFF
DNA: TGCGCCAGCAGGAGGGCAGCGGGAGTGGCCAATGAGCAGTTCTTC

size: -
D: -
J: TRBJ1-5
V: TRBV5-5
CDR3: CASSLAQNNQPQHF
DNA: TGTGCCAGCAGCTTGGCACAGAACAATCAGCCCCAGCATTTT

size: -
D: TRBD2
J: TRBJ2-5
V: TRBV6-1
CDR3: CASAVAGGGETQYF
DNA: TGTGCCAGCGCCGTAGCGGGTGGGGGGGAGACCCAGTACTTC

size: once
D: -
J: TRBJ2-7
V: TRBV10-1
CDR3: CASSPGHLETYEQYF
DNA: TGCGCCAGCAGCCCCGGACATTTAGAGACCTACGAGCAGTACTTC

size: -
D: -
J: TRBJ2-1
V: TRBV7-3
CDR3: CASSLDSGPYNEQFF
DNA: TGTGCCAGCAGCTTAGACAGCGGGCCCTACAATGAGCAGTTCTTC

size: -
D: -
J: TRBJ2-1
V: TRBV29-1
CDR3: CSVESGSYNEQFF
DNA: TGCAGCGTTGAAAGCGGATCCTACAATGAGCAGTTCTTC

size: -
D: TRBD2
J: TRBJ2-5
V: TRBV18
CDR3: CASSLNAGDQETQYF
DNA: TGTGCCAGCTCGTTAAATGCGGGGGACCAAGAGACCCAGTACTTC

size: -
D: TRBD2
J: TRBJ2-1
V: TRBV28
CDR3: CASSFLSGRGSYNEQFF
DNA: TGTGCCAGCAGTTTCCTTAGCGGGAGAGGGTCCTACAATGAGCAGTTCTTC

size: few
D: TRBD1
J: TRBJ2-2
V: TRBV6-5
CDR3: CASSYEGASGELFF
DNA: TGTGCCAGCAGTTACGAGGGGGCCTCCGGGGAGCTGTTTTTT

size: -
D: TRBD1
J: TRBJ1-2
V: TRBV11-2
CDR3: CASSSGDRPYGYTF
DNA: TGTGCCAGCAGCTCCGGGGACAGACCTTATGGCTACACCTTC

size: -
D: -
J: TRBJ2-7
V: TRBV4-1
CDR3: CASSQGSGRGSYEQYF
DNA: TGCGCCAGCAGCCAAGGGAGCGGCAGGGGTTCCTACGAGCAGTACTTC

size: -
D: -
J: TRBJ2-7
V: TRBV6-6
CDR3: CASTKAGTSNYEQYF
DNA: TGTGCCAGCACCAAGGCTGGGACAAGTAACTACGAGCAGTACTTC

size: -
D: -
J: TRBJ1-1
V: TRBV5-5
CDR3: CASSLVEVRNTEAFF
DNA: TGTGCCAGCAGCTTGGTAGAGGTTAGGAACACTGAAGCTTTCTTT

size: -
D: -
J: TRBJ1-4
V: TRBV19
CDR3: CASSIRPWANEKLFF
DNA: TGTGCCAGTAGTATCCGACCCTGGGCTAATGAAAAACTGTTTTTT

size: -
D: -
J: TRBJ1-5
V: TRBV28
CDR3: CASSLLQRGGNQPQHF
DNA: TGTGCCAGCAGTTTATTACAGCGGGGAGGGAATCAGCCCCAGCATTTT

size: -
D: TRBD1
J: TRBJ2-7
V: TRBV4-1
CDR3: CASSRGTGSDYEQYF
DNA: TGCGCCAGCAGCCGAGGGACAGGATCAGACTACGAGCAGTACTTC

size: -
D: TRBD1
J: TRBJ2-7
V: TRBV7-9
CDR3: CASSSDRSSYEQYF
DNA: TGTGCCAGCAGCTCGGACAGGAGCTCCTACGAGCAGTACTTC

size: -
D: -
J: TRBJ1-5
V: TRBV6-1
CDR3: CASSEAGHQPQHF
DNA: TGTGCCAGCAGTGAAGCAGGGCATCAGCCCCAGCATTTT

size: -
D: -
J: TRBJ1-1
V: TRBV28
CDR3: CASGLGGLGNTEAFF
DNA: TGTGCCAGCGGCTTGGGGGGACTGGGGAACACTGAAGCTTTCTTT

size: -
D: -
J: TRBJ2-1
V: TRBV7-3
CDR3: CASSLTREGYNEQFF
DNA: TGTGCCAGCAGCTTAACGCGGGAAGGTTACAATGAGCAGTTCTTC

size: -
D: -
J: TRBJ1-1
V: TRBV28
CDR3: CARGIGCTGPPPNTEAFF
DNA: TGTGCCAGGGGAATAGGATGCACGGGCCCCCCTCCGAACACTGAAGCTTTCTTT

size: -
D: -
J: TRBJ2-1
V: TRBV5-1
CDR3: CASSLELTHPPEQFF
DNA: TGCGCCAGCAGCTTGGAGTTAACCCATCCCCCTGAGCAGTTCTTC

size: few
D: TRBD2
J: TRBJ2-1
V: TRBV11-2
CDR3: CASSQTSGSSYNEQFF
DNA: TGTGCCAGCAGCCAAACTAGCGGGAGCTCCTACAATGAGCAGTTCTTC

size: -
D: -
J: TRBJ2-3
V: TRBV6-1
CDR3: CASSERVFVSTDTQYF
DNA: TGTGCCAGCAGTGAGAGAGTCTTCGTTAGCACAGATACGCAGTATTTT

size: -
D: TRBD2
J: TRBJ2-7
V: TRBV5-1
CDR3: CASSLILAGSYEQYF
DNA: TGCGCCAGCAGCTTGATTCTAGCGGGCTCCTACGAGCAGTACTTC

size: -
D: -
J: TRBJ2-6
V: TRBV5-1
CDR3: CASSLVSSSGANVLTF
DNA: TGCGCCAGCAGCTTGGTATCGAGCTCTGGGGCCAACGTCCTGACTTTC

size: -
D: -
J: TRBJ2-1
V: TRBV28
CDR3: CASSLTANEQFF
DNA: TGTGCCAGCAGCCTGACAGCAAATGAGCAGTTCTTC

size: -
D: TRBD1
J: TRBJ1-2
V: TRBV23-1
CDR3: CASTKGGQVQHNYGYTF
DNA: TGCGCCAGCACTAAAGGGGGACAGGTCCAGCATAACTATGGCTACACCTTC

size: -
D: -
J: TRBJ1-3
V: TRBV21-1
CDR3: CASSKSGRGNTIYF
DNA: TGTGCCAGCAGCAAGTCGGGGCGAGGGAACACCATATATTTT

size: few
D: -
J: TRBJ1-1
V: TRBV6-5
CDR3: CASSTRGGNTEAFF
DNA: TGTGCCAGCAGCACAAGGGGAGGGAACACTGAAGCTTTCTTT

size: -
D: -
J: TRBJ1-1
V: TRBV7-2
CDR3: CASSAQLNTEAFF
DNA: TGTGCCAGCAGCGCCCAGCTGAACACTGAAGCTTTCTTT

size: -
D: -
J: TRBJ1-5
V: TRBV11-2
CDR3: CASSLRGYSNQPQHF
DNA: TGTGCCAGCAGCTTACGGGGGTATAGCAATCAGCCCCAGCATTTT

size: -
D: -
J: TRBJ1-1
V: TRBV7-9
CDR3: CASTAALNTEAFF
DNA: TGTGCCAGCACCGCGGCTCTGAACACTGAAGCTTTCTTT

size: -
D: -
J: TRBJ1-4
V: TRBV6-5
CDR3: CASSYRGTDNEKLFF
DNA: TGTGCCAGCAGTTACCGGGGGACGGATAATGAAAAACTGTTTTTT

size: -
D: TRBD2
J: TRBJ2-1
V: TRBV5-4
CDR3: CASSARTSGRATGNEQFF
DNA: TGTGCCAGCAGCGCCCGGACTAGCGGGAGGGCCACAGGGAATGAGCAGTTCTTC

size: -
D: -
J: TRBJ2-2
V: TRBV6-1
CDR3: CASSERPGHGNTGELFF
DNA: TGTGCCAGCAGTGAACGCCCGGGGCACGGAAACACCGGGGAGCTGTTTTTT

size: -
D: -
J: TRBJ2-2
V: TRBV19
CDR3: CASSHGRGNTGELFF
DNA: TGTGCCAGTAGTCATGGGCGGGGGAACACCGGGGAGCTGTTTTTT

size: once
D: -
J: TRBJ1-4
V: TRBV6-1
CDR3: CATAPTGYEKLFF
DNA: TGTGCCACCGCCCCGACAGGATATGAAAAACTGTTTTTT

size: -
D: -
J: TRBJ1-1
V: TRBV11-2
CDR3: CASSPGQGSVSTEAFF
DNA: TGTGCCAGCAGCCCCGGACAAGGATCCGTAAGCACTGAAGCTTTCTTT

size: -
D: TRBD2
J: TRBJ2-7
V: TRBV7-2
CDR3: CASSLAGGDEQYF
DNA: TGTGCCAGCAGCTTAGCGGGAGGGGACGAGCAGTACTTC

size: few
D: TRBD1
J: TRBJ1-5
V: TRBV2
CDR3: CASSGQGDRVNQPQHF
DNA: TGTGCCAGCAGTGGACAAGGGGACAGAGTCAATCAGCCCCAGCATTTT